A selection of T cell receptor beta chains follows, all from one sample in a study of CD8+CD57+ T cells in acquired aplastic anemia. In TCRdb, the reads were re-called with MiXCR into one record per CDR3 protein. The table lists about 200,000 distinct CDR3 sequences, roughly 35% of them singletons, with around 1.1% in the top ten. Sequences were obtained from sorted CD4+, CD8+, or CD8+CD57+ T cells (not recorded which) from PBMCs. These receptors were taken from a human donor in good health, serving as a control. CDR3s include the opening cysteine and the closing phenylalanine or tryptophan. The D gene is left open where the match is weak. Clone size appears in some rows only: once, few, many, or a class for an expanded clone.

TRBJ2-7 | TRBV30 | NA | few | TGTGCCTGGAGCGGGGGTTCGTTTCGGGAGCAGTACTTC | CAWSGGSFREQYF
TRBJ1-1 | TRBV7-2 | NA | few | TGTGCCAGCAGCCAAGGGGGGGGCTTAATCACTGAAGCTTTCTTT | CASSQGGGLITEAFF
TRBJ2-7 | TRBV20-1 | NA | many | TGCAGTGCTCCGGATTCCTACGAGCAGTACTTC | CSAPDSYEQYF
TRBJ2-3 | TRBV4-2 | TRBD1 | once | TGTGCCAGCAGCCGCTTACCGGGACAGTTCACAGATACGCAGTATTTT | CASSRLPGQFTDTQYF
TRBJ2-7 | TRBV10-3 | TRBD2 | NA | TGTGCCATCAGTGAGGGGACTAGCGAGACTAGGTACGAGCAGTACTTC | CAISEGTSETRYEQYF
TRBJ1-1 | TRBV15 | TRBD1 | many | TGTGCCACCAGCAGGGGGGGGACAGGGCTCCCTGAAGCTTTCTTT | CATSRGGTGLPEAFF
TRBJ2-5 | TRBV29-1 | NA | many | TGCAGCGTTGCAAGGACAGAAGAGACCCAGTACTTC | CSVARTEETQYF
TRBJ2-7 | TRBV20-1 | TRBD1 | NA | TGCAGTGCTAGGGGGACAGGGTGGTACGAGCAGTACTTC | CSARGTGWYEQYF
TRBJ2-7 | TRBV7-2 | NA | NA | TGTGCCAGCAGCCTCAGGAACTCCGCAGGTCCGTACTTC | CASSLRNSAGPYF
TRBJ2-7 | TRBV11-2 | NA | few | TGTGCCAGCACCTACTTGGGAGCGAATTACGAGCAGTACTTC | CASTYLGANYEQYF
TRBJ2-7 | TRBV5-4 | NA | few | TGTGCCAGCAGCGCTAAGGCGGGGTTCCCGGGACTCTCCGAGCAGTACTTC | CASSAKAGFPGLSEQYF